This record looks at one TCR beta chain sequence and its context. Its antigen is not identified. Data came from immunoSEQ multiplex PCR; TCRdb stores just in-frame clones and leaves some out. The table records approximately 120,000 clones, about 85% of them present only once. Trimming removed 1 base from V and 3 bases from J, with 11 bases in between. This CDR3 is 14 amino acids long. The germline V gene encodes CDR1 SGHDT and CDR2 YYEEEE. The record originates from a study of T cell responses to AZD1222 COVID-19 vaccine. Study-wide results and limits: AZD1222 recipients seropositive at baseline numbered only 5 or 6. Donor demographics were predominantly white British with a female majority; clonal diversity may be underestimated.

This material consisted of peripheral blood, taken 28 days after the second AZD1222 dose. The chain employs TRBV5-6 and TRBJ2-7, with D unresolved. The sequence was obtained from an adult who received the AZD1222 COVID-19 vaccine. CDR3: CASSLSITNYEQYF. In nucleotides, the CDR3 is TGTGCCAGCAGCTTGAGTATAACAAACTACGAGCAGTACTTC.